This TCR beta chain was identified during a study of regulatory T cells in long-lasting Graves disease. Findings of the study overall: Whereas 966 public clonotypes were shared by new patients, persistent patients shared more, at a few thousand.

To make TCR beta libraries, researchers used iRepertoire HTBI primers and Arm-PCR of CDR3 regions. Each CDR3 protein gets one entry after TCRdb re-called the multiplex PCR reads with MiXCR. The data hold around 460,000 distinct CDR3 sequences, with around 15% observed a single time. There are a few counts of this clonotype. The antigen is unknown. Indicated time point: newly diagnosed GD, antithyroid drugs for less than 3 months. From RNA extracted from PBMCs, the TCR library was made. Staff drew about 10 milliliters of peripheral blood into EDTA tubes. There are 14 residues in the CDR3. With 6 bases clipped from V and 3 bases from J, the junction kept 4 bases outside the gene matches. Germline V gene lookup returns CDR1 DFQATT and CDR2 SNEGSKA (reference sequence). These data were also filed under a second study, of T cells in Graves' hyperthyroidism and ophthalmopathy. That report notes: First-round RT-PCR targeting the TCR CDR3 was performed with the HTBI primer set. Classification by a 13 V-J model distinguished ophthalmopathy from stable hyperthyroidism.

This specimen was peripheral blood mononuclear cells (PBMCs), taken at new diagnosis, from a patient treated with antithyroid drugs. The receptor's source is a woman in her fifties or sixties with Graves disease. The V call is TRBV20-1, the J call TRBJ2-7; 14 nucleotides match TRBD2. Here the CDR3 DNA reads TGCAGTGCCCGGACTAGCGGGAGGCACTACGAGCAGTACTTC. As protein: CSARTSGRHYEQYF.